The 30 T cell receptor beta chains below were found in one sample sequenced in a study of control samples from healthy donors and cancer patients. Using immunoSEQ multiplex PCR, the repertoire was profiled, and TCRdb retains in-frame clones only, with some absent. The table shows 150,000 to 200,000 clones, with about 87% occurring only once. The specimen sequenced was blood. These TCRs come from a young man in good health.

The chain has TRBV6-5 and TRBJ1-2; TRBD1 is a possible D gene (5 bases). Germline CDR1 MNHEY, CDR2 SVGAGI. The CDR3 runs to 14 residues. Trimming left V 6 bases short and J 8 bases short, with 19 bases between. CDR3 bases: TGTGCCAGCAGCCGCAACGAGGGGACTACCGGCTACACCTTC. Protein product: CASSRNEGTTGYTF.

The V gene is TRBV19, the J gene TRBJ1-1; D ambiguous. V was clipped by 7 bases and J by 0 bases, with 6 bases between them. The germline gives CDR1 LNHDA, CDR2 SQIVND (reference sequence). CDR3 length: 12 residues. As DNA, the CDR3 is TGTGCCAGTAAGATGGTGAACACTGAAGCTTTCTTT. Translating gives CASKMVNTEAFF.

The chain has TRBV5-1 and TRBJ2-2; 7 bases align to TRBD1. V lost 4 bases to trimming and J lost 5 bases; unmatched junction nucleotides: 11. CDR3 length: 16 amino acids. Germline values: CDR1 SGHRS, CDR2 YFSETQ. The DNA for the CDR3 is TGCGCCAGCAGCCCTCGGGACAGAGGGGGAACCGGGGAGCTGTTTTTT. Its protein product is CASSPRDRGGTGELFF.

The rearrangement uses TRBV24-1 and TRBJ1-5; 8 bases agree with TRBD1. The length of the CDR3 is 14 residues. The germline CDR1 and CDR2 sequences are KGHDR and SFDVKD. Losses at the gene ends were 4 bases for V and 6 bases for J; bases not matched to a gene: 4. CDR3 amino acids: CATSDLGQAQPQHF. The CDR3 DNA is TGTGCCACCAGTGACTTGGGACAGGCTCAGCCCCAGCATTTT.

The chain couples TRBV6-1 to TRBJ1-3; D not resolved. V was clipped by 4 bases and J by 0 bases, with 13 bases between them. The germline gives CDR1 MNHNS, CDR2 SASEGT. The CDR3 covers 16 residues. DNA for the CDR3: TGTGCCAGCAGTGCTGGACTTTCTTTCTCTGGAAACACCATATATTTT. This translates into CASSAGLSFSGNTIYF.

V and J are TRBV28 and TRBJ2-7, with 10 bases lining up with TRBD1. The CDR3 runs 15 residues. Losses at the gene ends were 5 bases for V and 5 bases for J; bases not matched to a gene: 9. The germline CDR1 and CDR2 sequences are MDHEN and SYDVKM. CDR3 amino acids: CASSPSGTGANEQYF. CDR3 nucleotides: TGTGCCAGCAGTCCATCCGGGACAGGGGCTAACGAGCAGTACTTC.

V usage is TRBV24-1 and J usage is TRBJ1-5; D is uncertain. V was cut by 5 bases and J by 2 bases, with 6 bases left in between. The germline CDR1 and CDR2 sequences are KGHDR and SFDVKD. The CDR3 length is 13 residues. The CDR3 protein is CATSAGGNQPQHF. CDR3 coding DNA: TGTGCCACCAGTGCGGGAGGCAATCAGCCCCAGCATTTT.

V usage is TRBV7-9 and J usage is TRBJ2-2; 7 bases map to TRBD2. V lost 2 bases, J lost 3 bases, and 9 bases stayed unmatched. This CDR3 spans 17 amino acids. Germline CDR1 reads SEHNR; CDR2 reads FQNEAQ (reference sequence). CDR3 sequence: CASSLWVGGPYTGELFF. The CDR3 bases are TGTGCCAGCAGCTTATGGGTGGGAGGGCCCTACACCGGGGAGCTGTTTTTT.

The rearrangement joins TRBV5-4 to TRBJ2-2; tentative D call: TRBD2 (6 bases). V dropped 4 bases and J dropped 1 base, with 14 bases sitting between them. This CDR3 contains 16 residues. CDR1 and CDR2 (germline): SGHNT, YYREEE (reference sequence). CDR3 residues: CASSGAGLWNTGELFF. The CDR3 DNA is TGTGCCAGCAGCGGGGCGGGGCTCTGGAACACCGGGGAGCTGTTTTTT.

This CDR3 reads CASSSGTVTDTQYF. The CDR3 DNA reads TGTGCCAGCAGCTCAGGGACAGTGACAGATACGCAGTATTTT. The genes are TRBV13 and TRBJ2-3, with TRBD1 identical over 7 bases. This CDR3 spans 14 amino acids. V gave up 4 bases and J gave up 3 bases; unmatched junction bases: 4. The germline V gene encodes CDR1 PRHDT and CDR2 FYEKMQ (reference sequence).

This clone has a single count. V gene TRBV6-5 combines with J gene TRBJ1-5; D possibly corresponds to TRBD1 (5 bases). Trimming took 4 bases from V and 1 from J, leaving 8 bases between them. Germline CDR1 MNHEY, CDR2 SVGAGI. The CDR3 has 14 amino acids. The CDR3: CASSLQGSNQPQHF. DNA of the CDR3: TGTGCCAGCAGTTTGCAGGGCAGCAATCAGCCCCAGCATTTT.

This chain connects TRBV4-1 to TRBJ2-7; TRBD2 matches at 9 bases. The germline CDR1 and CDR2 sequences are MGHRA and YSYEKL. V shed 0 bases, J shed 2 bases, and the junction held 8 bases outside the gene matches. The CDR3 loop spans 17 amino acids. CDR3 nucleotides: TGCGCCAGCAGCCAAGATTCGCGGGAGGGTAGGGCCTACGAGCAGTACTTC. It translates to CASSQDSREGRAYEQYF.

The sample holds one count of this clone. The chain employs TRBV7-2 and TRBJ2-7; D possibly uses TRBD1 or TRBD2 (5 bases each). Germline values: CDR1 SGHTA, CDR2 FQGNSA. The CDR3 runs 15 residues. The ends were cut back, 11 bases at V and 3 bases at J, with 23 bases in the middle. The CDR3 DNA is TGTGCCGCTCTAAGGCCGGGACCTACGGACTACGAGCAGTACTTC. This encodes CAALRPGPTDYEQYF.

J is TRBJ1-4 and V is TRBV7-2; 7 bases are shared with TRBD1. The CDR3 loop spans 14 amino acids. In germline, CDR1 is SGHTA, CDR2 FQGNSA. V was clipped by 5 bases and J by 8 bases; unmatched bases: 8. CDR3 DNA sequence: TGTGCCAGCAGCCCGCGGGCAGGGGGAGAAAAACTGTTTTTT. Translating it yields CASSPRAGGEKLFF.

The chain employs TRBV6-5 and TRBJ1-2; D remains unclear. This CDR3 spans 14 amino acids. Trimming took off 7 bases at V and 0 bases at J, with 12 bases between the two ends. Germline lookup yields CDR1 MNHEY and CDR2 SVGAGI. CDR3 protein: CASTSPPANYGYTF. The CDR3 DNA sequence: TGTGCCAGCACCTCCCCTCCAGCTAACTATGGCTACACCTTC.

The rearrangement uses TRBV2 and TRBJ1-6; D might be TRBD1 (5 bases). CDR1 and CDR2 from the germline V gene are SNHLY and FYNNEI. V was shortened by 7 bases and J by 15 bases, with 19 bases between the two germline ends. The CDR3 runs 13 residues. CDR3 region: CASNPFIGGFLHF. The CDR3 region has the DNA TGTGCCAGCAACCCCTTTATCGGGGGATTCCTCCACTTT. The full variable domain, in which reference TRBV2 and TRBJ1-6 provide the parts outside the CDR3, is EPEVTQTPSHQVTQMGQEVILRCVPISNHLYFYWYRQILGQKVEFLVSFYNNEISEKSEIFDDQFSVERPDGSNFTLKIRSTKLEDSAMYFCASNPFIGGFLHFGNGTRLTVT.

The chain joins TRBV25-1 to TRBJ2-5; 14 bases align to TRBD2. V shed 2 bases and J 3 bases; nucleotides not matched to a gene: 5. CDR1 is MGHDK and CDR2 is SYGVNS in the germline V gene. The CDR3 extends over 17 amino acids. CDR3 protein: CASSEPTGLAGEETQYF. CDR3 DNA sequence: TGTGCCAGCAGTGAACCCACGGGACTAGCGGGGGAAGAGACCCAGTACTTC.

The J gene is TRBJ1-2, the V gene TRBV2; 8 bases map to TRBD1. Trimming took 5 bases from V and 1 from J; bases not matched to a gene: 12. The germline V gene has CDR1 SNHLY and CDR2 FYNNEI. The length of the CDR3 is 17 residues. This CDR3 is CASSLKRGTGDNYGYTF. CDR3 sequence (DNA): TGTGCCAGCAGTCTTAAGAGGGGGACAGGAGATAACTATGGCTACACCTTC.

This chain uses TRBV4-1 with TRBJ1-1; TRBD1 matches at 7 bases. The germline V gene has CDR1 MGHRA and CDR2 YSYEKL. The CDR3 contains 17 residues. Trimming took 3 bases from V and 0 from J; bases not matched to a gene: 10. The CDR3: CASSHMRGPSMNTEAFF. The CDR3 coding sequence is TGCGCCAGCAGCCACATGAGGGGGCCATCCATGAACACTGAAGCTTTCTTT.

The chain employs TRBV28 and TRBJ2-7, with 9 bases identical to TRBD1. The ends lost 6 bases at V and 2 bases at J; junction bases unmatched: 8. CDR1 and CDR2 from the germline V gene are MDHEN and SYDVKM. This CDR3 has 15 residues. CDR3 nucleotides: TGTGCCAGCAGCACTGCCGGGACAGGGACCTACGAGCAGTACTTC. This gives the protein CASSTAGTGTYEQYF.

This clone has just one count. The chain combines TRBV5-4 with TRBJ2-1, with D perhaps TRBD2 (6 bases). Germline V gives CDR1 SGHNT, CDR2 YYREEE (reference sequence). Trimming took off 3 bases at V and 8 bases at J, with 21 bases between the two ends. The CDR3 is made up of 16 amino acids. For the CDR3, the DNA is TGTGCCAGCAGCTCTTCAGCGGGTAGGTCGCTCGATGAGCAGTTCTTC. Translation gives CASSSSAGRSLDEQFF.

This clone was counted a few times. CDR3 bases: TGTGCCAGCAGACCTATAGCGGGATGGCCCTACGAGCAGTACTTC. Encoded protein: CASRPIAGWPYEQYF. V and J are TRBV6-6 and TRBJ2-7; TRBD2 agrees at 8 bases. J lost 2 bases, V lost 6 bases, and 9 bases had no gene match. CDR3 length equals 15 residues. Germline-derived CDR1 and CDR2 are MNHNY and SVGAGI (reference sequence).

On this clone: The junction does not match germline at one end; this may be a read error. Other nucleotide sequences from this sample produce the same CDR3. The J gene is TRBJ2-2, the V gene TRBV5-1, with TRBD2 as a possible D gene (5 bases). Germline assignment: CDR1 SGHRS and CDR2 YFSETQ. This CDR3 is built from 13 residues. CDR3 sequence (DNA): TGCGCCAGCAGCTTGGTAGGAGTCGGGGAACTGTTTTTT. Its translation: CASSLVGVGELFF.

The V gene is TRBV2, the J gene TRBJ1-5; 8 bases are a match to TRBD1. This CDR3 region has 14 residues. The germline V gene has CDR1 SNHLY and CDR2 FYNNEI. V trimming: 2 bases; J trimming: 6 bases; junction bases outside the gene matches: 3. The CDR3 nucleotides read TGTGCCAGCAGTGAACAGGGGGCGGGTCAGCCCCAGCATTTT. It specifies CASSEQGAGQPQHF.

This clone appeared once. This chain links TRBV11-3 with TRBJ1-3; no clear D gene. CDR1 and CDR2 from the germline V gene are SGHNT and YENEEA. CDR3 length: 16 amino acids. V was cut by 1 base and J by 0 bases, with 10 bases left in between. DNA for the CDR3: TGTGCCAGCAGCTTAGTCCCTCATATCTCTGGAAACACCATATATTTT. Protein product: CASSLVPHISGNTIYF.

The chain carries TRBV28 and TRBJ2-1; tentative D call: TRBD1 (6 bases). The CDR3 is made up of 14 amino acids. The V gene lost 3 bases and the J gene lost 8 bases, with 14 bases spanning the gap. Germline V gene sequence: CDR1 MDHEN, CDR2 SYDVKM. The DNA of the CDR3 is TGTGCCAGCAGTTTGGCGACAGGCCTCCATGAGCAGTTCTTC. This gives the protein CASSLATGLHEQFF.

This rearrangement joins TRBV2 to TRBJ1-2; D not certain. Germline loops: CDR1 SNHLY, CDR2 FYNNEI. The CDR3 has 12 residues. Trimming left V 4 bases short and J 4 bases short, with 7 bases between. The CDR3 bases are TGTGCCAGCAGTGGGGGAGGCTATGGCTACACCTTC. Encoded protein: CASSGGGYGYTF.

CDR3 sequence reads: CASSSQGGDTIYF. In DNA, the CDR3 is TGCGCCAGCAGCTCCCAGGGAGGAGACACCATATATTTT. The V call is TRBV5-1, the J call TRBJ1-3; possible D gene TRBD1, 5 bases. The germline V gene encodes CDR1 SGHRS and CDR2 YFSETQ. Trimming left V 3 bases short and J 8 bases short, with 12 bases between. The CDR3 covers 13 residues.

J is TRBJ1-5 and V is TRBV7-9; D is uncertain. CDR1 is SEHNR and CDR2 is FQNEAQ in the germline V gene (reference sequence). With 8 bases removed from V and 1 base from J, the gap between germline ends came to 18 bases. CDR3 length: 16 amino acids. DNA for the CDR3: TGTGCCAGCGGCCCAATTTGGGGAGAAAGCAATCAGCCCCAGCATTTT. Translating it yields CASGPIWGESNQPQHF.

This clone was seen only once. V usage is TRBV7-8 and J usage is TRBJ1-4; D might be TRBD1 (5 bases). CDR3 length: 16 residues. The germline CDR1 and CDR2 sequences are SGHVS and FQNEAQ. Trimming took off 4 bases at V and 8 bases at J, with 20 bases between the two ends. CDR3 loop: CASSSPWSQGGEKLFF. The DNA of the CDR3 is TGTGCCAGCAGCTCCCCGTGGTCGCAGGGTGGGGAAAAACTGTTTTTT.